Listed below are T cell receptor beta chains from one sample, sequenced in a study of cytomegalovirus exposure and HLA in healthy donors. Only in-frame clones appear in the TCRdb table, and some are missing; sequencing was by immunoSEQ multiplex PCR. The data contain about 56,000 clones, just over 90% of them singletons. Specimen: PBMCs. The source is a man younger than 30 in good health and CMV-seronegative. CDR3s include the opening cysteine and the closing phenylalanine or tryptophan. A D gene is named only where the DNA matches it firmly. Expanded clones are given a class, and other clones once, few, many or no size at all.

cdr3_nt: TGTGCCAGCAGTCCCAACAGGGGCCAAACCTACGAGCAGTACTTC
cdr3_aa: CASSPNRGQTYEQYF
clone_size: NA
d_call: TRBD1
j_call: TRBJ2-7
v_call: TRBV6-6

cdr3_nt: TGTGCCAGCAGTTTACCGGGAATGAACACTGAAGCTTTCTTT
cdr3_aa: CASSLPGMNTEAFF
clone_size: NA
d_call: NA
j_call: TRBJ1-1
v_call: TRBV28

cdr3_nt: TGTGCCAGCAGCTTAAGCTGGGCGGGGGCGAACACCGGGGAGCTGTTTTTT
cdr3_aa: CASSLSWAGANTGELFF
clone_size: NA
d_call: TRBD2
j_call: TRBJ2-2
v_call: TRBV7-8

cdr3_nt: TGTGCCAGCAGTCCAGAGTGGGGACTAGCGACGACCGGGGAGCTGTTTTTT
cdr3_aa: CASSPEWGLATTGELFF
clone_size: NA
d_call: TRBD2
j_call: TRBJ2-2
v_call: TRBV4-2

cdr3_nt: TGCGCCAGCAGCCAAACTAGCTACGAGCAGTACTTC
cdr3_aa: CASSQTSYEQYF
clone_size: once
d_call: NA
j_call: TRBJ2-7
v_call: TRBV4-1

cdr3_nt: TGCGCCAGCAGCCGCGCGCTGGGACAGGGATACTACGAGCAGTACTTC
cdr3_aa: CASSRALGQGYYEQYF
clone_size: once
d_call: TRBD1
j_call: TRBJ2-7
v_call: TRBV4-3

cdr3_nt: TGCGCCAGCCTCCCCGGCCAGGGAATATACAATGAGCAGTTCTTC
cdr3_aa: CASLPGQGIYNEQFF
clone_size: NA
d_call: NA
j_call: TRBJ2-1
v_call: TRBV5-1

cdr3_nt: TGTGCCAGCAGCTTACCGGACGGGGGGGCTCACAATGAGCAGTTCTTC
cdr3_aa: CASSLPDGGAHNEQFF
clone_size: NA
d_call: TRBD2
j_call: TRBJ2-1
v_call: TRBV7-9

cdr3_nt: TGTGCCAGCAGCCCCCGCTTTCAGGGGGCCGGTCAGGCAGATACGCAGTATTTT
cdr3_aa: CASSPRFQGAGQADTQYF
clone_size: NA
d_call: TRBD1
j_call: TRBJ2-3
v_call: TRBV11-2

cdr3_nt: TGTGCCAGCACCTTGGAGGGTTTCAATCAGCCCCAGCATTTT
cdr3_aa: CASTLEGFNQPQHF
clone_size: NA
d_call: NA
j_call: TRBJ1-5
v_call: TRBV28

cdr3_nt: TGTGCCAGCAGCCAGGCAGGCTCCTACGAGCAGTACTTC
cdr3_aa: CASSQAGSYEQYF
clone_size: NA
d_call: NA
j_call: TRBJ2-7
v_call: TRBV7-9

cdr3_nt: TGTGCCAGCAGCTTAGACGGAGAAGGTATTGAAGCTTTCTTT
cdr3_aa: CASSLDGEGIEAFF
clone_size: NA
d_call: NA
j_call: TRBJ1-1
v_call: TRBV7-3

cdr3_nt: TGTGCCAGCAGGCGATCGGTGAACACTGAAGCTTTCTTT
cdr3_aa: CASRRSVNTEAFF
clone_size: NA
d_call: NA
j_call: TRBJ1-1
v_call: TRBV11-2

cdr3_nt: TGTGCCAGCAGCTTGGGGGCGGGAGGTTTATACAATGAGCAGTTCTTC
cdr3_aa: CASSLGAGGLYNEQFF
clone_size: once
d_call: TRBD2
j_call: TRBJ2-1
v_call: TRBV5-4

cdr3_nt: TGTGCCACCAGCAGAGCCGGGACAGAGCGGTACGAGCAGTACTTC
cdr3_aa: CATSRAGTERYEQYF
clone_size: NA
d_call: TRBD1
j_call: TRBJ2-7
v_call: TRBV15

cdr3_nt: TGTGCCAGCAGCTTGGGAGGGAACACTGAAGCTTTCTTT
cdr3_aa: CASSLGGNTEAFF
clone_size: NA
d_call: NA
j_call: TRBJ1-1
v_call: TRBV5-6

cdr3_nt: TGTGCCAGCAGCTACGGGACTAGCGGATACAATGAGCAGTTCTTC
cdr3_aa: CASSYGTSGYNEQFF
clone_size: once
d_call: TRBD2
j_call: TRBJ2-1
v_call: TRBV5-4

cdr3_nt: TGTGCCAGCGGACTAGCGGGAGGCTACAATGAGCAGTTCTTC
cdr3_aa: CASGLAGGYNEQFF
clone_size: NA
d_call: TRBD2
j_call: TRBJ2-1
v_call: TRBV6-5

cdr3_nt: TGTGCCAGCAGTTACACTTCAGATACGCAGTATTTT
cdr3_aa: CASSYTSDTQYF
clone_size: NA
d_call: NA
j_call: TRBJ2-3
v_call: TRBV6-6

cdr3_nt: TGTGCCAGCTCACCGGCAACAGGGGAGGAGACCCAGTACTTC
cdr3_aa: CASSPATGEETQYF
clone_size: NA
d_call: TRBD1
j_call: TRBJ2-5
v_call: TRBV18

cdr3_nt: TGTGCCAGCAGAGGGGAAGGGTCGAACACCGGGGAGCTGTTTTTT
cdr3_aa: CASRGEGSNTGELFF
clone_size: NA
d_call: NA
j_call: TRBJ2-2
v_call: TRBV9

cdr3_nt: TGTGCCAGCAGGGGAGGGAGAGAGACCCAGTACTTC
cdr3_aa: CASRGGRETQYF
clone_size: NA
d_call: TRBD2
j_call: TRBJ2-5
v_call: TRBV25-1

cdr3_nt: TGTGCCAGCAGCCTCTTGGACAGGGACCACAATGAGCAGTTCTTC
cdr3_aa: CASSLLDRDHNEQFF
clone_size: NA
d_call: TRBD1
j_call: TRBJ2-1
v_call: TRBV28

cdr3_nt: TGTGCCAGCAGGGCCCCAGGAAGCTCCTACAATGAGCAGTTCTTC
cdr3_aa: CASRAPGSSYNEQFF
clone_size: NA
d_call: NA
j_call: TRBJ2-1
v_call: TRBV5-6

cdr3_nt: TGTGCCACCAGCAGAGATTGGGCTAGCGACAGTATGCGGTTCTTC
cdr3_aa: CATSRDWASDSMRFF
clone_size: NA
d_call: NA
j_call: TRBJ2-1
v_call: TRBV15

cdr3_nt: TGTGCCAGCAGCTTTTCAGGGACAGATAAGTACTTC
cdr3_aa: CASSFSGTDKYF
clone_size: NA
d_call: TRBD1
j_call: TRBJ2-7
v_call: TRBV7-9

cdr3_nt: TGTGCCAGCAGCCCTTGGGACAGGGGAGAGACCCAGTACTTC
cdr3_aa: CASSPWDRGETQYF
clone_size: NA
d_call: TRBD1
j_call: TRBJ2-5
v_call: TRBV7-9

cdr3_nt: TGTGCCAGCAGCTTACGGCGGGAGGGCCGGGAGACCCAGTACTTC
cdr3_aa: CASSLRREGRETQYF
clone_size: NA
d_call: TRBD2
j_call: TRBJ2-5
v_call: TRBV7-9

cdr3_nt: TGCGCCAGCAGCTTGGCTCAGGGACACAAAGAGACCCAGTACTTC
cdr3_aa: CASSLAQGHKETQYF
clone_size: NA
d_call: NA
j_call: TRBJ2-5
v_call: TRBV5-1

cdr3_nt: TGTGCCAGCAGTTTCATTGACTATGGAGGGGGCCGCTATGGCTACACCTTC
cdr3_aa: CASSFIDYGGGRYGYTF
clone_size: NA
d_call: TRBD1
j_call: TRBJ1-2
v_call: TRBV28

cdr3_nt: TGTGCCAGCCGCGGCGGGCGCACAGATACGCAGTATTTT
cdr3_aa: CASRGGRTDTQYF
clone_size: NA
d_call: NA
j_call: TRBJ2-3
v_call: TRBV7-9

cdr3_nt: TGTGCCAGCAGCTTAACTCTCGGACTAGTCAATGAGCAGTTCTTC
cdr3_aa: CASSLTLGLVNEQFF
clone_size: NA
d_call: TRBD2
j_call: TRBJ2-1
v_call: TRBV7-3

cdr3_nt: TGTGCCAGCAGTTTAACGGAGAACAATGAGCAGTTCTTC
cdr3_aa: CASSLTENNEQFF
clone_size: NA
d_call: NA
j_call: TRBJ2-1
v_call: TRBV27

cdr3_nt: TGTGCCAGCAGCCCCTATAGTGCGGGAGGGTCCTTCGAGCAGTACTTC
cdr3_aa: CASSPYSAGGSFEQYF
clone_size: NA
d_call: TRBD2
j_call: TRBJ2-7
v_call: TRBV7-2

cdr3_nt: TGCGCCAGCAGCTTGCGAGGCGGTGAAGCTTTCTTT
cdr3_aa: CASSLRGGEAFF
clone_size: NA
d_call: NA
j_call: TRBJ1-1
v_call: TRBV5-1